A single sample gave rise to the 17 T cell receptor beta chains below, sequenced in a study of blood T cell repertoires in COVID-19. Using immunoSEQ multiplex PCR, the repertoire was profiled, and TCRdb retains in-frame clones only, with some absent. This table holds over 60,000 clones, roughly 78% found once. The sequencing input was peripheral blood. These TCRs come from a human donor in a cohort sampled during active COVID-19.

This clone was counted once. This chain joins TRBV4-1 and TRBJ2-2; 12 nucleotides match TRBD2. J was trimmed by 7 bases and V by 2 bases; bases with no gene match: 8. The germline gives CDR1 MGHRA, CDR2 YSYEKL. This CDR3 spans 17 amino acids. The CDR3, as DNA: TGCGCCAGCAGCCAACCGCTAGCGGGAGGGCGCGGCGGGGAGCTGTTTTTT. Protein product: CASSQPLAGGRGGELFF.

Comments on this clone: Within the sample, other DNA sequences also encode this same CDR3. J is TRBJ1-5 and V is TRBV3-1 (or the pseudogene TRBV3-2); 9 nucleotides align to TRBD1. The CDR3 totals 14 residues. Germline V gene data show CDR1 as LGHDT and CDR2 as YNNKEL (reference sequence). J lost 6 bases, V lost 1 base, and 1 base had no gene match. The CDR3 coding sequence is TGTGCCAGCAGCCAAGGACAGGGGGGTCAGCCCCAGCATTTT. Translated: CASSQGQGGQPQHF.

The CDR3 region is CASGTGDSPLHF. The CDR3 bases are TGTGCCAGCGGGACAGGTGATTCACCCCTCCACTTT. V gene TRBV28 combines with J gene TRBJ1-6, with TRBD1 matching over 8 bases. The CDR3 is 12 residues long. Germline V CDR1 and CDR2: MDHEN, SYDVKM. The J segment lost 8 bases and the V segment lost 8 bases, leaving 2 bases of the junction unmatched.

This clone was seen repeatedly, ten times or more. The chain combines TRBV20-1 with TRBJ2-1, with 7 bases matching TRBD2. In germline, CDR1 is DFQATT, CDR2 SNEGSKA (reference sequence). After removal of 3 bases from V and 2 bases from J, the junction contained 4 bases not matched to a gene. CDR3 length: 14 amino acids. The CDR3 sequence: CSASSSGTYNEQFF. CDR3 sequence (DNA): TGCAGTGCTAGTTCCAGCGGGACCTACAATGAGCAGTTCTTC.

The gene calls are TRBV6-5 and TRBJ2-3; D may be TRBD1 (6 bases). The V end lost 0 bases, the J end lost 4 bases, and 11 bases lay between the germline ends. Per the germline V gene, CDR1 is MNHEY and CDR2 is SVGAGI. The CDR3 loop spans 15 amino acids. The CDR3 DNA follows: TGTGCCAGCAGTTACTCGAAGGGGGTCTCAGATACGCAGTATTTT. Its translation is CASSYSKGVSDTQYF.

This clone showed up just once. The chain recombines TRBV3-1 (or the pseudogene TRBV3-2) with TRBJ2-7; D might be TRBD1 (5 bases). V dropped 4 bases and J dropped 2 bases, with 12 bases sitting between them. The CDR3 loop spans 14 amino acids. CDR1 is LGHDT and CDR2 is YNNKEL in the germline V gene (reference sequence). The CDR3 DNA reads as TGTGCCAGCAGCCCCCGGACACATACCTACGAGCAGTACTTC. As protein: CASSPRTHTYEQYF.

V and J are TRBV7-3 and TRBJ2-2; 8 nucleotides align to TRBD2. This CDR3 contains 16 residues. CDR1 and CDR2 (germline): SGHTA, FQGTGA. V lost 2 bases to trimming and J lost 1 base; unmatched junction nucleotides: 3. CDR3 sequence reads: CASSLGLAGNTGELFF. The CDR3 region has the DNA TGTGCCAGCAGCTTAGGCCTAGCGGGGAACACCGGGGAGCTGTTTTTT.

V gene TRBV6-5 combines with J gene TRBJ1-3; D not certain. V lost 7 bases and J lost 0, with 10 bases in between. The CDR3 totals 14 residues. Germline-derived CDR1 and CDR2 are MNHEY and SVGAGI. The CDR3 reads CASKALYSGNTIYF. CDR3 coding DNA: TGTGCCAGCAAAGCCCTTTACTCTGGAAACACCATATATTTT.

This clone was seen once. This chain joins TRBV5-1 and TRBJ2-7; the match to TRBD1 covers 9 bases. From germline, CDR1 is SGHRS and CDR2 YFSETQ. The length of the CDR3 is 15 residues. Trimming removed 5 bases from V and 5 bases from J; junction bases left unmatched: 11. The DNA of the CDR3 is TGCGCCAGCAGTCCGGTCAGACAGGGGGTTAACGAGCAGTACTTC. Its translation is CASSPVRQGVNEQYF.

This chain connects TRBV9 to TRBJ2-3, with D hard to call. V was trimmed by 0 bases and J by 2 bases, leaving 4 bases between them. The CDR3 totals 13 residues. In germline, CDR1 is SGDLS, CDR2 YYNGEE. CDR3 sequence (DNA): TGTGCCAGCAGCGTAGTGGCCACAGATACGCAGTATTTT. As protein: CASSVVATDTQYF.

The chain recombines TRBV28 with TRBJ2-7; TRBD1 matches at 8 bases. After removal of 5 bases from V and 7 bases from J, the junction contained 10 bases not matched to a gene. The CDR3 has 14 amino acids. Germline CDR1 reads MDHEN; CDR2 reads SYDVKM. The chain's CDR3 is CASSPGQVPTEQYF. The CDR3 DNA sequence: TGTGCCAGCAGTCCGGGACAGGTTCCCACGGAGCAGTACTTC.

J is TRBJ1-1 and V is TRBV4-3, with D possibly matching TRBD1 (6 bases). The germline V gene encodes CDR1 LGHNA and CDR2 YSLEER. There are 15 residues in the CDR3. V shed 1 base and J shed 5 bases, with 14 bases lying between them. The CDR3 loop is CASSQASQGRTEAFF. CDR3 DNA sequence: TGCGCCAGCAGCCAAGCATCCCAGGGGCGGACTGAAGCTTTCTTT.

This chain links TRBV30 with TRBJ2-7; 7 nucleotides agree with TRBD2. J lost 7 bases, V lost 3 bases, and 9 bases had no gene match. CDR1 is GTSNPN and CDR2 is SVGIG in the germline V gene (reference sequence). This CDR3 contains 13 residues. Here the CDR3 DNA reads TGTGCCTGGAGCACTGGCGGGGGTGGAGAGCAGTACTTC. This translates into CAWSTGGGGEQYF. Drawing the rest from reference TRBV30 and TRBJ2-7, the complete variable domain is SQTIHQWPATLVQPVGSPLSLECTVEGTSNPNLYWYRQAAGRGLQLLFYSVGIGQISSEVPQNLSASRPQDRQFILSSKKLLLSDSGFYLCAWSTGGGGEQYFGPGTRLTVT.

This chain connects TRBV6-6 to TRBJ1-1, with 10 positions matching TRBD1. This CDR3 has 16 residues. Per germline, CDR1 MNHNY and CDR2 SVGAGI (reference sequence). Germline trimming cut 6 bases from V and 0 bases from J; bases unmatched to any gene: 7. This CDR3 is CASSWTGGIMNTEAFF. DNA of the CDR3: TGTGCCAGCAGCTGGACAGGGGGTATAATGAACACTGAAGCTTTCTTT.

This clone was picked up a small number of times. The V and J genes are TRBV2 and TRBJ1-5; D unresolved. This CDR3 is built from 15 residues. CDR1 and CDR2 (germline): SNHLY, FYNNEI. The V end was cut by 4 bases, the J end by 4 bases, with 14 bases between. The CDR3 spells CASSVQPPGNQPQHF. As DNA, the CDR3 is TGTGCCAGCAGTGTTCAGCCTCCGGGTAATCAGCCCCAGCATTTT.

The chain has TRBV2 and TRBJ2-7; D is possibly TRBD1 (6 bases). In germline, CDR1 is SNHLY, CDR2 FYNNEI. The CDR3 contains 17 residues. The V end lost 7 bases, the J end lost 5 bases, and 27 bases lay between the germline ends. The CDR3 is CASTQRLIARGRNEQYF. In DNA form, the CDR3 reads TGTGCCAGCACCCAGCGCTTGATTGCCAGGGGAAGGAACGAGCAGTACTTC.

The CDR3 coding sequence is TGCGCCAGCAGCTCGAGGACAGGAGGGAACCCCTACGAGCAGTACTTC. Translated, it gives CASSSRTGGNPYEQYF. The chain employs TRBV4-1 and TRBJ2-7; the D gene is possibly TRBD1 (7 bases). V lost 5 bases to trimming and J lost 2 bases, with 19 bases between them. Germline V lookup: CDR1 MGHRA, CDR2 YSYEKL. The CDR3 sequence is 16 residues long.